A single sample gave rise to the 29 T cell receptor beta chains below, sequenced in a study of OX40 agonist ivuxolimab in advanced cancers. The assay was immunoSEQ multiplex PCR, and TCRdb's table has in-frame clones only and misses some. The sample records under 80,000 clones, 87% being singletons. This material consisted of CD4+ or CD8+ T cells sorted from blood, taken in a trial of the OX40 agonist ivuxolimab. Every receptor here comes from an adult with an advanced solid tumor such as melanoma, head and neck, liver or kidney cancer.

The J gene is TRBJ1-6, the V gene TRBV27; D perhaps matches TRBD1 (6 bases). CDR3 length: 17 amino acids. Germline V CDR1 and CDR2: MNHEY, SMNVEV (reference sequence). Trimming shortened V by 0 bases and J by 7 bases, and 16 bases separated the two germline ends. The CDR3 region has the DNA TGTGCCAGCAGTTTATCGGGTACGGGACAACTAAATTCACCCCTCCACTTT. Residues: CASSLSGTGQLNSPLHF.

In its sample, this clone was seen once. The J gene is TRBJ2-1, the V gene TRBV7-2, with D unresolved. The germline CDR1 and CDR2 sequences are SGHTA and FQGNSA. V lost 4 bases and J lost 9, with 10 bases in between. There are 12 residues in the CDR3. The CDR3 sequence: CASSSRISEQFF. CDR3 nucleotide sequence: TGTGCCAGCAGCTCCAGAATCAGTGAGCAGTTCTTC.

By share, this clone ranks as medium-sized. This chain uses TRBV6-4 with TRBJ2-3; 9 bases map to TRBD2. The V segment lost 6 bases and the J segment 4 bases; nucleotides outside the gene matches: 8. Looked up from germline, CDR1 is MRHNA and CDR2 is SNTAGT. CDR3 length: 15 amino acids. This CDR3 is CASSPSAGGADTQYF. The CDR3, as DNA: TGTGCCAGCAGCCCGTCAGCGGGAGGTGCAGATACGCAGTATTTT.

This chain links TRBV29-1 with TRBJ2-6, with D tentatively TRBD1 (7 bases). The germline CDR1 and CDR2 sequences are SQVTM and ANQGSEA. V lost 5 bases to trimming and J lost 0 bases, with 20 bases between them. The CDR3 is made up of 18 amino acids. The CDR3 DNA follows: TGCAGCGTTCCGAAACCCCCAGGGGGGAGCTCTGGGGCCAACGTCCTGACTTTC. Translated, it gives CSVPKPPGGSSGANVLTF.

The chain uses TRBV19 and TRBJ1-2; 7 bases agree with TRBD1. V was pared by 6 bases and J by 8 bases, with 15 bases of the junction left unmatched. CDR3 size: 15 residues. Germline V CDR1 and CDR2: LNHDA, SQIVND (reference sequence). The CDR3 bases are TGTGCCAGTAGACTCGTCGGGGGGACAGACGGGGGCTACACCTTC. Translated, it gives CASRLVGGTDGGYTF.

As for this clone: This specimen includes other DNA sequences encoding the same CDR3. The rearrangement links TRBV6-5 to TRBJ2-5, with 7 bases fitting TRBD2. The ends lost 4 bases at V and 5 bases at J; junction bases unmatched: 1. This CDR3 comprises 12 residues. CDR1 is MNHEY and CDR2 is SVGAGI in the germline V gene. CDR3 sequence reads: CASSWGGETQYF. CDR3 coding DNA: TGTGCCAGCAGTTGGGGAGGGGAGACCCAGTACTTC.

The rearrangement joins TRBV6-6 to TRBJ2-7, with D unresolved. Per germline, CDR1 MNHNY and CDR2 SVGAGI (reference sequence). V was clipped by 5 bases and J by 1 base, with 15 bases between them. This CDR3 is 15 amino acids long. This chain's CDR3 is CASSVVRVRSYEQYF. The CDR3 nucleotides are TGTGCCAGCAGTGTGGTTAGAGTTCGTTCCTACGAGCAGTACTTC.

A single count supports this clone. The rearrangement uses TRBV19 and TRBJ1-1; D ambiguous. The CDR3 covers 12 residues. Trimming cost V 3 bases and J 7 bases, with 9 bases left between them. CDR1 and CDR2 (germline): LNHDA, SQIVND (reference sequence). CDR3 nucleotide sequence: TGTGCCAGTAGTATCCGATTGGGTGAAGCTTTCTTT. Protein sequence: CASSIRLGEAFF. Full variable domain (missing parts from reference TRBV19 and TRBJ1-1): DGGITQSPKYLFRKEGQNVTLSCEQNLNHDAMYWYRQDPGQGLRLIYYSQIVNDFQKGDIAEGYSVSREKKESFPLTVTSAQKNPTAFYLCASSIRLGEAFFGQGTRLTVV.

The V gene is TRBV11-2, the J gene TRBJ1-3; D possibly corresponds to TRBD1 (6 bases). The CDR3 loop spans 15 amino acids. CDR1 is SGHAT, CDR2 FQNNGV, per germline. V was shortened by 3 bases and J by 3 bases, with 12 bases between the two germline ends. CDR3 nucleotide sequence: TGTGCCAGCAGCTTCGGGCAGGGGTATGGAAACACCATATATTTT. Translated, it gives CASSFGQGYGNTIYF.

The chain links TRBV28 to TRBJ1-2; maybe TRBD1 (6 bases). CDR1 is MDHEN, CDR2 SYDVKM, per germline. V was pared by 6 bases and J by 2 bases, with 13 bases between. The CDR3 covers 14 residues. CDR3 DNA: TGTGCCAGCAGCGATACAGGGCCCAACTATGGCTACACCTTC. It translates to CASSDTGPNYGYTF.

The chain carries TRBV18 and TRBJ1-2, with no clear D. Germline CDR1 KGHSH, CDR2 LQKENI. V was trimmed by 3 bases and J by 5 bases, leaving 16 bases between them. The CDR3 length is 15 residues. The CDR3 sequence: CASSPVSGLGYGYTF. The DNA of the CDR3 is TGTGCCAGCTCACCCGTCAGCGGACTCGGATATGGCTACACCTTC.

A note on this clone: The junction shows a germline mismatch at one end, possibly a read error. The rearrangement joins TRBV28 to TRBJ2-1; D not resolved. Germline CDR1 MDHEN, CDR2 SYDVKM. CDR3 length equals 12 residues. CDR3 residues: CASSLTYTEQFF. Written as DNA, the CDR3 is TGTGCCAGCAGTTTGACTTACACTGAGCAGTTCTTC.

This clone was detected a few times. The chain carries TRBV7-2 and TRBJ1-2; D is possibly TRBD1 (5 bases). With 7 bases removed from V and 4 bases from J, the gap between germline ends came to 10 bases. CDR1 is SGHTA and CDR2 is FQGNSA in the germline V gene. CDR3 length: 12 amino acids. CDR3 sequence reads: CASTTDSYGYTF. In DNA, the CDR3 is TGTGCCAGCACCACTGACAGCTATGGCTACACCTTC.

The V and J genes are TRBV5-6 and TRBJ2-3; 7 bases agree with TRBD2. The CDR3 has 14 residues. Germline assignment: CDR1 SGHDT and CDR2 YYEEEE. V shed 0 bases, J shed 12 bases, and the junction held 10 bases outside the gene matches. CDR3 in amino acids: CASSLEGGSPPQYF. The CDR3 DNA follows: TGTGCCAGCAGCTTGGAGGGAGGGTCCCCCCCCCAGTATTTT.

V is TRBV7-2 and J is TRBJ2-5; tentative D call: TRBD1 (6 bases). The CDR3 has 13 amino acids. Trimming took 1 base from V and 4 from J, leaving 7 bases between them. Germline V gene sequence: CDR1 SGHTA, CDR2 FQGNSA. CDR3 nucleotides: TGTGCCAGCAGCTTAGTGGGGGCAGAGACCCAGTACTTC. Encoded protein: CASSLVGAETQYF.

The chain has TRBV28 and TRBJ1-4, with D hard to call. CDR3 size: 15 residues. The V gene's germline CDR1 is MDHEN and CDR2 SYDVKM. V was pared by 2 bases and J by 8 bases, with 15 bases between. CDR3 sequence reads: CASSLIGPIGEKLFF. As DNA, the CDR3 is TGTGCCAGCAGTTTAATCGGACCAATAGGAGAAAAACTGTTTTTT.

For the CDR3, the DNA is TGTGCCAGCAGCCAAGATGATGGTAACTCTGGGGCCAACGTCCTGACTTTC. It specifies CASSQDDGNSGANVLTF. This sequence joins TRBV4-2 and TRBJ2-6; D is ambiguous. V dropped 0 bases and J dropped 0 bases, with 9 bases sitting between them. Germline lookup yields CDR1 LGHNA and CDR2 YNFKEQ. The CDR3 extends over 17 amino acids.

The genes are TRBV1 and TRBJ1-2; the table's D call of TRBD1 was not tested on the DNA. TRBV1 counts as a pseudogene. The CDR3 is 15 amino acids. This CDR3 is CTSSHSGSSNYGYTF. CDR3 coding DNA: TGCACCAGCAGCCATTCAGGAAGCTCAAACTATGGCTACACCTTC.

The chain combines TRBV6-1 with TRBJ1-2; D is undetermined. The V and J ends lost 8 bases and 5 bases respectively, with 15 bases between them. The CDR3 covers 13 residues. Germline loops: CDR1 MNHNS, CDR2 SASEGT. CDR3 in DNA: TGTGCCAGCCGGCCCCGGGCCCTATATGGCTACACCTTC. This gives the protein CASRPRALYGYTF.

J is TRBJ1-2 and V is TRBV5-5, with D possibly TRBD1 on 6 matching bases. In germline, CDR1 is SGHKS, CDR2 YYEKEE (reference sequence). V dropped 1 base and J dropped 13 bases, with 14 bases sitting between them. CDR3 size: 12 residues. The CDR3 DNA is TGTGCCAGCAGCTTGAGGGACACCCTCCCCACCTTC. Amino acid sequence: CASSLRDTLPTF.

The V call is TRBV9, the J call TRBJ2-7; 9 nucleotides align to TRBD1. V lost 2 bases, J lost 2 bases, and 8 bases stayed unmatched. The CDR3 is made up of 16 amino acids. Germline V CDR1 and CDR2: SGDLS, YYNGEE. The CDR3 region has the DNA TGTGCCAGCAGCGTGGGGACAGGGAGTTTCACCTACGAGCAGTACTTC. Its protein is CASSVGTGSFTYEQYF.

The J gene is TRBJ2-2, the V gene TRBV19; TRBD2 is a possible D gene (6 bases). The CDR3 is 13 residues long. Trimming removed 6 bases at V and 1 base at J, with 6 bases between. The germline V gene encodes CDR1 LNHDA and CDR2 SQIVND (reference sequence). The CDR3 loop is CASSGRNTGELFF. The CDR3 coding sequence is TGTGCCAGTAGCGGGAGGAACACCGGGGAGCTGTTTTTT.

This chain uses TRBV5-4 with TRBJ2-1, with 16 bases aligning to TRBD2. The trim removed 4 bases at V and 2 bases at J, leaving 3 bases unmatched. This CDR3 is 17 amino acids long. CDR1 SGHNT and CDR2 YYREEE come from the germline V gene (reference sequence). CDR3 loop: CASSLGTSGRAYNEQFF. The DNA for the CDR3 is TGTGCCAGCAGCCTAGGGACTAGCGGGAGGGCCTACAATGAGCAGTTCTTC.

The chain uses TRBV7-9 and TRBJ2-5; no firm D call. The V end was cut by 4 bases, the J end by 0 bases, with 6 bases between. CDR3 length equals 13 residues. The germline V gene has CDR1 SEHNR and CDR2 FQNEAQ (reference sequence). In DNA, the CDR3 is TGTGCCAGCAGCTCAGGTTACCAAGAGACCCAGTACTTC. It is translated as CASSSGYQETQYF.

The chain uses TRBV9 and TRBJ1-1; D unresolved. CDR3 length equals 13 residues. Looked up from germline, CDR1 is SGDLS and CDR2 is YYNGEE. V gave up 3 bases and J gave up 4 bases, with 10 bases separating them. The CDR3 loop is CASSAPPGTEAFF. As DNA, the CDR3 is TGTGCCAGCAGCGCCCCCCCGGGCACTGAAGCTTTCTTT.

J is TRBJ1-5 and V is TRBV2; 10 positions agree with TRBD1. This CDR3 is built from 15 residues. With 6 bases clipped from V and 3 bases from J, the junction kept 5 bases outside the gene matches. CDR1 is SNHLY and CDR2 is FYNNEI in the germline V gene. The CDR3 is CASRRQGADNQPQHF. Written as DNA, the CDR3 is TGTGCCAGCAGAAGACAGGGGGCCGACAATCAGCCCCAGCATTTT.

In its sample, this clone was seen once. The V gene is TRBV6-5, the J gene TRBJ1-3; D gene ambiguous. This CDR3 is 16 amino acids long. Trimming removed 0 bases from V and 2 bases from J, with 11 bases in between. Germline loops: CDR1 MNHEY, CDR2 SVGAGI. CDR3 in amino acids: CASSYSIGGTGNTIYF. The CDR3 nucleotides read TGTGCCAGCAGTTACTCGATTGGAGGGACTGGAAACACCATATATTTT.

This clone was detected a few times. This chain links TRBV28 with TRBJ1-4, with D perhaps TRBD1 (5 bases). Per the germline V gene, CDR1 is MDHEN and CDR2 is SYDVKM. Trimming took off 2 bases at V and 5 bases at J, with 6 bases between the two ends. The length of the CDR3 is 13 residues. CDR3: CASSLRQNEKLFF. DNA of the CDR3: TGTGCCAGCAGTTTAAGACAGAATGAAAAACTGTTTTTT.

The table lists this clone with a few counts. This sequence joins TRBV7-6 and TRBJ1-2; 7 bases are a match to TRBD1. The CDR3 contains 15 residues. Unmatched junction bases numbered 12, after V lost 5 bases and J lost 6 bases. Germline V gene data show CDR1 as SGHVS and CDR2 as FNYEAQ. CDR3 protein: CASSPLGGGIDGYTF. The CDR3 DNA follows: TGTGCCAGCAGCCCGCTTGGAGGGGGCATTGATGGCTACACCTTC.